This TCR beta chain was recovered during a study of shared clonotypes between healthy human individuals. Overall study context: Contributing individuals were a couple of females and three males aged 18 to 49. Regarding the study as a whole: Sequencing depth was expected to affect clonotype sharing among donors. The genetic and exposure-history diversity represented was limited by few donors.

Each unsorted PBMC replicate got 300 ng genomic DNA, roughly 30,000 genomes. Profiling relied on immunoSEQ multiplex PCR, and the TCRdb table lists in-frame clones only, not all of them. The top ten hold around 12% of the sample, which has about 490,000 clones, around 73% seen once. In regard to this clone: What it recognizes is unknown. Other DNA sequences from this sample encode an identical CDR3 as well.

CDR3 length equals 13 residues. From germline, CDR1 is MNHEY and CDR2 SMNVEV (reference sequence). V was trimmed by 2 bases and J by 2 bases, leaving 7 bases between them. V and J are TRBV27 and TRBJ2-7; the D is unclear. The sample was PBMCs. The sequence was obtained from a woman aged 40 to 50 in good health. Some clones in this sample may be carry-over from other donors' samples. The CDR3 nucleotides read TGTGCCAGCAGTTTAGGGCGGACCTACGAGCAGTACTTC. It specifies CASSLGRTYEQYF.